The rows below give T cell receptor beta chains drawn from one sample of a study of shared clonotypes between healthy human individuals. Only in-frame clones appear in the TCRdb table, and some are missing; sequencing was by immunoSEQ multiplex PCR. The sample comprises millions of clones, 93% of which are singletons, and about 1.5% rests with the top ten. Sequencing was carried out using naive CD8+ T cells from PBMCs. The receptors originated from a young man in good health. Some clones in this sample may be carry-over from other donors' samples. The CDR3 runs from the conserved cysteine through the conserved F or W.

v_gene	j_gene	CDR3aa
TRBV2	TRBJ2-2	CASRSRNTGELFF
TRBV5-6	TRBJ2-1	CASSLIRENNEQFF
TRBV27	TRBJ2-7	CASSLSLGYEQYF
TRBV6-5	TRBJ2-7	CASSYLHREGLVEQYF
TRBV27	TRBJ2-7	CASSFADEQYF
TRBV14	TRBJ2-1	CASSPPFQRGYNEQFF
TRBV28	TRBJ2-7	CASSVAGGAYEQYF
TRBV11-2	TRBJ2-7	CASSLVGGGAYEQYF
TRBV29-1	TRBJ2-4	CSVEGGQGLRYF
TRBV19	TRBJ2-2	CASSEIIPGELFF
TRBV28	TRBJ2-7	CASSLVNSYEQYF
TRBV28	TRBJ2-3	CASSPLAASTDTQYF
TRBV29-1	TRBJ2-1	CSVQQGREQFF
TRBV11-3	TRBJ2-1	CASSPRTGSSYNEQFF
TRBV5-6	TRBJ2-7	CASSFMAGIAYEQYF
TRBV13	TRBJ2-7	CASSPGTVPYEQYF
TRBV7-9	TRBJ1-1	CASSPGALGPWNTEAFF
TRBV4-2	TRBJ2-4	CASSHETVSLAKNIQYF
TRBV9	TRBJ2-7	CASSEGLPGGGSREQYF
TRBV9	TRBJ2-5	CASSVDGSVQTQYF
TRBV29-1	TRBJ2-1	CSVAPGAYNEQFF
TRBV7-9	TRBJ2-5	CASSLTSGSFETQYF
TRBV5-1	TRBJ2-6	CASSSDSSGANVLTF
TRBV19	TRBJ2-7	CASSRRDRPYEQYF
TRBV5-4	TRBJ2-7	CASSFSGYEQYF
TRBV7-9	TRBJ2-1	CASSGFEQGHNEQFF
TRBV7-8	TRBJ2-2	CASSTGTRNTGELFF
TRBV14	TRBJ2-7	CASSRVPGPEQYF
TRBV19	TRBJ2-7	CASSTTGVGEQYF
TRBV6-1	TRBJ2-1	CASSETSGAYNEQFF
TRBV12-1	TRBJ2-3	CASTQPGGTDTDTQYF
TRBV9	TRBJ2-7	CASSVGGSIHEQYF
TRBV10-2	TRBJ1-5	CASRDGSINQPQHF
TRBV6-5	TRBJ2-1	CASSYSQGNEQFF
TRBV27	TRBJ2-5	CASSLFPPTRETQYF
TRBV27	TRBJ1-3	CASSSNRGSGNTIYF
TRBV5-1	TRBJ2-7	CASSVADAMGLAGGEQYF
TRBV5-4	TRBJ2-7	CASSPGGSPGDLEQYF
TRBV7-8	TRBJ1-3	CASTRGDGNTIYF
TRBV28	TRBJ2-1	CASGDRGPYNEQFF
TRBV7-2	TRBJ2-1	CASSFPTLAGDEQFF